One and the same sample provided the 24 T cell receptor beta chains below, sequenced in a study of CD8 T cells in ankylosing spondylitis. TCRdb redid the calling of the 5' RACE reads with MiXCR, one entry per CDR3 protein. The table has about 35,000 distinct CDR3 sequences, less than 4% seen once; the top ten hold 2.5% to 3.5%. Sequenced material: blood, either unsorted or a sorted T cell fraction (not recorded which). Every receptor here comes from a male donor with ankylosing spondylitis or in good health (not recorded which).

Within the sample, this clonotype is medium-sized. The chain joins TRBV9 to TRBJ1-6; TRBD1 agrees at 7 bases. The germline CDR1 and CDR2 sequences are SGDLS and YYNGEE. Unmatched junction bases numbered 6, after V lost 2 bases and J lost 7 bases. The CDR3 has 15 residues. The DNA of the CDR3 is TGTGCCAGCAGCGTTACCGGGACAGAGAATTCACCCCTCCACTTT. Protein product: CASSVTGTENSPLHF.

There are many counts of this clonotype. CDR3 bases: TGTGCCAGCAGCACGAGGGGGGGCCCGGAGACCCAGTACTTC. Protein sequence: CASSTRGGPETQYF. The rearrangement joins TRBV9 to TRBJ2-5; tentatively, D is TRBD2 (7 bases). This CDR3 has 14 residues. Germline V gene sequence: CDR1 SGDLS, CDR2 YYNGEE. Trimming shortened V by 4 bases and J by 5 bases, and 15 bases separated the two germline ends.

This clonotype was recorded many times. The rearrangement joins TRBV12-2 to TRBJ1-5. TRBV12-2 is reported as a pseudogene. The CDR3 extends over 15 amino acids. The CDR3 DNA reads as TGTGCAAGTCGCTTAGTCGCCGGGAGCAATCAGCCCCAGCATTTT. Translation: CASRLVAGSNQPQHF.

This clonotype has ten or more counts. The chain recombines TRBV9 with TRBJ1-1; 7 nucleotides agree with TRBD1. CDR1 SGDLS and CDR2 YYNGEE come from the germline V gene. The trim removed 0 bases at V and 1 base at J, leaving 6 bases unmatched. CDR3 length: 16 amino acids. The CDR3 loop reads CASSVDPGGGNTEAFF. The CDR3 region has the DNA TGTGCCAGCAGCGTAGACCCAGGGGGGGGGAACACTGAAGCTTTCTTT.

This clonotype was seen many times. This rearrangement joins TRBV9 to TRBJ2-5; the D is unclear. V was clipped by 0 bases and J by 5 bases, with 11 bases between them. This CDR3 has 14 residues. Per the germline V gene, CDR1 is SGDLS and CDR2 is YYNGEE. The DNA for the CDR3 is TGTGCCAGCAGCGTAGGGTCCCAGGTGGAGACCCAGTACTTC. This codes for CASSVGSQVETQYF.

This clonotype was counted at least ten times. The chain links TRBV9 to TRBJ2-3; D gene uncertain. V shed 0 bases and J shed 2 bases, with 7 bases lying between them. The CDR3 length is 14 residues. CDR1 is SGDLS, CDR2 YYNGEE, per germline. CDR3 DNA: TGTGCCAGCAGCGTAGGAGGCGTCACAGATACGCAGTATTTT. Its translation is CASSVGGVTDTQYF.

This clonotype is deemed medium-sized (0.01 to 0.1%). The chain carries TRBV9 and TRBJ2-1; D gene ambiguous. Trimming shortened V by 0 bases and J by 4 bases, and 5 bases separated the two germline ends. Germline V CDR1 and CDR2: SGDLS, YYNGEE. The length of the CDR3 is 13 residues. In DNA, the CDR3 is TGTGCCAGCAGCGTAGACCCGTACAATGAGCAGTTCTTC. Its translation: CASSVDPYNEQFF.

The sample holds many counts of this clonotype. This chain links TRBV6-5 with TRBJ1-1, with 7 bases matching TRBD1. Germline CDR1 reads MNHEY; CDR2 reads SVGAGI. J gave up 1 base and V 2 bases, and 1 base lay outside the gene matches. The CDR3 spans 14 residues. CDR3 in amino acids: CASSYRTGNTEAFF. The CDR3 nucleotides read TGTGCCAGCAGTTACCGGACAGGGAACACTGAAGCTTTCTTT.

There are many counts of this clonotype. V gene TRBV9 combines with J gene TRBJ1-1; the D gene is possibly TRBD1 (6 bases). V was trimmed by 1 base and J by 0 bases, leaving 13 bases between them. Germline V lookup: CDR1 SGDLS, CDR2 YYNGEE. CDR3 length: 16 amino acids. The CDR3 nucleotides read TGTGCCAGCAGCGTAACGCCAGGGGCGTTGAACACTGAAGCTTTCTTT. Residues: CASSVTPGALNTEAFF.

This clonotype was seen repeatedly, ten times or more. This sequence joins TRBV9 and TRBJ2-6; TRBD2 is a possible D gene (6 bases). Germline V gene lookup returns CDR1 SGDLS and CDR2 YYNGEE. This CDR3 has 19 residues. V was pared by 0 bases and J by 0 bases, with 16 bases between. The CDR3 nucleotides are TGTGCCAGCAGCGTAGGGGGGGAGGAGTTAACCTCTGGGGCCAACGTCCTGACTTTC. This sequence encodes CASSVGGEELTSGANVLTF.

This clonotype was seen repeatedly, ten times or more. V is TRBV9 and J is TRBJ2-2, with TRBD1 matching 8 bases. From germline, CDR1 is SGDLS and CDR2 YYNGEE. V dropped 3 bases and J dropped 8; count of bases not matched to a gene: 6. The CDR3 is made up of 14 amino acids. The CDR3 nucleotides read TGTGCCAGCAGCGCTCAGACAGGGGCGGGGGAGCTGTTTTTT. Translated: CASSAQTGAGELFF.

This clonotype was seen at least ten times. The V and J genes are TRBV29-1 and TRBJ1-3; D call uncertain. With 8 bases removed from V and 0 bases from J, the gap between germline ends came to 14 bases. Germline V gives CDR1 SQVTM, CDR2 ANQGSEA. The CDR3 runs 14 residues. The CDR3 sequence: CSPIDGSSGNTIYF. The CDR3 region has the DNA TGCAGCCCCATAGACGGGAGCTCTGGAAACACCATATATTTT. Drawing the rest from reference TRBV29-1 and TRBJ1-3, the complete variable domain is SAVISQKPSRDICQRGTSLTIQCQVDSQVTMMFWYRQQPGQSLTLIATANQGSEATYESGFVIDKFPISRPNLTFSTLTVSNMSPEDSSIYLCSPIDGSSGNTIYFGEGSWLTVV.

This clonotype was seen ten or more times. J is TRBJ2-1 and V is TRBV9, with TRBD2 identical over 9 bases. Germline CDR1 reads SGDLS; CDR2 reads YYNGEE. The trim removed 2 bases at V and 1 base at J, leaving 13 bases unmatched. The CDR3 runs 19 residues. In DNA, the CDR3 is TGTGCCAGCAGCGTCTTAGGTAGCGGGGGCCCCTTTTCCTACAATGAGCAGTTCTTC. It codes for CASSVLGSGGPFSYNEQFF.

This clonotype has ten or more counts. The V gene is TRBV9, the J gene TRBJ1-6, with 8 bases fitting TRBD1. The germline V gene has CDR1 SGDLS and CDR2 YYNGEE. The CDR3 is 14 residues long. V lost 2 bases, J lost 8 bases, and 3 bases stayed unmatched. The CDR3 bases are TGTGCCAGCAGCGTCCAGGGGGCTGATTCACCCCTCCACTTT. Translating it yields CASSVQGADSPLHF.

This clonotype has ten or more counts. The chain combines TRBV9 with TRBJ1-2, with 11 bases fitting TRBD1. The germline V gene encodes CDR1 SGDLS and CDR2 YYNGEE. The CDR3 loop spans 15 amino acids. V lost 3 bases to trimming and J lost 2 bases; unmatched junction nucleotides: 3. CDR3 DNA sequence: TGTGCCAGCAGCGCCCGGGACAGGGGGAACTATGGCTACACCTTC. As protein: CASSARDRGNYGYTF.

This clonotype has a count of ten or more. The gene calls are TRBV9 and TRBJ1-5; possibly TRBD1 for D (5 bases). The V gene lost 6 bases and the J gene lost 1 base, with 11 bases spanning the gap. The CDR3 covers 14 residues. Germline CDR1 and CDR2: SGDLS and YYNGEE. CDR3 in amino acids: CASNRGDSNQPQHF. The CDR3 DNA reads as TGTGCCAGCAACAGAGGGGACAGCAATCAGCCCCAGCATTTT.

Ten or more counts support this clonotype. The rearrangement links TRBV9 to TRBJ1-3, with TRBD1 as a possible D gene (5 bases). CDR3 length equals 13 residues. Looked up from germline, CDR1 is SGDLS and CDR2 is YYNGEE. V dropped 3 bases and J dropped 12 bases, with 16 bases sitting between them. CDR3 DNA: TGTGCCAGCAGCGCCGGGAAGCCAGGGATCATATATTTT. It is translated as CASSAGKPGIIYF.

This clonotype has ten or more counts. The CDR3 sequence is CASSVGGNRNTEAFF. The CDR3 DNA reads as TGTGCCAGCAGCGTAGGGGGCAATAGGAACACTGAAGCTTTCTTT. The chain couples TRBV9 to TRBJ1-1, with D tentatively TRBD1 (5 bases). Between the trimmed V and J ends, which lost 0 bases and 1 base, there was a span of 10 bases. The V gene's germline CDR1 is SGDLS and CDR2 YYNGEE. This CDR3 is 15 amino acids long.

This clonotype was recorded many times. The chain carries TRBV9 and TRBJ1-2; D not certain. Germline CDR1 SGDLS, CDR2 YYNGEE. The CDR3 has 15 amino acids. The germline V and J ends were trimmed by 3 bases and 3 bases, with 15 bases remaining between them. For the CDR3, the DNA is TGTGCCAGCAGCGCGAACTCGGAGGGCCACTATGGCTACACCTTC. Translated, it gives CASSANSEGHYGYTF.

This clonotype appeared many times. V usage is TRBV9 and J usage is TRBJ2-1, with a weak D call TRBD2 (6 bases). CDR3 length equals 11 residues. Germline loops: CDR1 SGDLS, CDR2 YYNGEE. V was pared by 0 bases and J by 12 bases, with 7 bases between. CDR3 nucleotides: TGTGCCAGCAGCGTAGGGGGGGTGCAGTTCTTC. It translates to CASSVGGVQFF.

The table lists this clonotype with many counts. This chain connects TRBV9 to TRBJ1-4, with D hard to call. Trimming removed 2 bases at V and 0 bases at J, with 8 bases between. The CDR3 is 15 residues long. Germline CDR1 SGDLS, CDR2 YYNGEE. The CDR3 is CASSVMGTTNEKLFF. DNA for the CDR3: TGTGCCAGCAGCGTTATGGGGACAACTAATGAAAAACTGTTTTTT.

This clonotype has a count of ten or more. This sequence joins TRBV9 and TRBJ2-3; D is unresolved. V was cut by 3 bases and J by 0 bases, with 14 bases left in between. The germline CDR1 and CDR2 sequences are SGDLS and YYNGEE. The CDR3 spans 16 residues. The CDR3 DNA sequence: TGTGCCAGCAGCGCGAGGACGCCCCCTAGCACAGATACGCAGTATTTT. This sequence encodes CASSARTPPSTDTQYF.

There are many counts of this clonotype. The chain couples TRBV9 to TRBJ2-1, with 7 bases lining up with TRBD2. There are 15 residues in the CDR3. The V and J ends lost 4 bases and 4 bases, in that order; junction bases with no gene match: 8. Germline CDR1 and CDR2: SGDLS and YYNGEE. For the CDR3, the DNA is TGTGCCAGCAGCCCCCTGGCTAGCGGTTACAATGAGCAGTTCTTC. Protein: CASSPLASGYNEQFF.

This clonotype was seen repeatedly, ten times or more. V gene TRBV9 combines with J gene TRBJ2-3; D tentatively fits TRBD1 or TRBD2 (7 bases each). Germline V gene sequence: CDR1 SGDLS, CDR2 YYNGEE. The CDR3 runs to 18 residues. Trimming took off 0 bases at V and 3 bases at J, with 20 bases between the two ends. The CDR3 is CASSVAAGDRAWTDTQYF. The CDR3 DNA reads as TGTGCCAGCAGCGTAGCCGCGGGAGACAGGGCCTGGACAGATACGCAGTATTTT.